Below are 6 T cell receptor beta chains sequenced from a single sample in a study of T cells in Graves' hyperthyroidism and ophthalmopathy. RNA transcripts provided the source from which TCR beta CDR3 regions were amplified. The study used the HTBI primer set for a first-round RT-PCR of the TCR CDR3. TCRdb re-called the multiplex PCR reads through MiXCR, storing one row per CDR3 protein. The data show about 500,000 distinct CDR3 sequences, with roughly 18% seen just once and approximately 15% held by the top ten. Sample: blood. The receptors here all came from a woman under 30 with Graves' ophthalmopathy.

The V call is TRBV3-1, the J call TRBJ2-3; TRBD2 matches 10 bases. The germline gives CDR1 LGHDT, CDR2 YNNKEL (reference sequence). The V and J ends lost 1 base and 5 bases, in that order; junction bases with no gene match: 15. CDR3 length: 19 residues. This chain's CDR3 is CASSQGPPILAGLIDTQYF. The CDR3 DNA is TGTGCCAGCAGCCAAGGGCCACCTATACTAGCGGGATTGATAGATACGCAGTATTTT.

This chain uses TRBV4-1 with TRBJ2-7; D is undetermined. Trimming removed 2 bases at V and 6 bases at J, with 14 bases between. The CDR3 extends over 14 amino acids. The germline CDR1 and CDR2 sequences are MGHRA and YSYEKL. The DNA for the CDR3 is TGCGCCAGCAGCCAATCAGAAGCACCCGCCGAGCAGTACTTC. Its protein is CASSQSEAPAEQYF.

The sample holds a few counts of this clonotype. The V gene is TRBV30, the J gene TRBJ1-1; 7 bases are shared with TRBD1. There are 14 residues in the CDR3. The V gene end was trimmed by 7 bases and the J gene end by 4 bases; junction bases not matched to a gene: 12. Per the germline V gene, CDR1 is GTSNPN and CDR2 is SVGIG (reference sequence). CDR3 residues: CAYDRAGTGTEAFF. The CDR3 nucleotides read TGTGCCTACGACAGGGCCGGGACGGGCACTGAAGCTTTCTTT.

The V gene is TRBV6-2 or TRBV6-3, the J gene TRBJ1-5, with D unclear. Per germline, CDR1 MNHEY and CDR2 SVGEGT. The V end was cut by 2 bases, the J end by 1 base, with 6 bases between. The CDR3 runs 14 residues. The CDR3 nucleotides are TGTGCCAGCAGTTACGGCATGAGCAATCAGCCCCAGCATTTT. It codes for CASSYGMSNQPQHF.

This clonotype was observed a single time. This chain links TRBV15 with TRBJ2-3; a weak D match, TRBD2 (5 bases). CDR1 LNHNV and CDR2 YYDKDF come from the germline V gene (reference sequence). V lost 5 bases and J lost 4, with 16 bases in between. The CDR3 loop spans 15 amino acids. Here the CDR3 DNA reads TGTGCCACCAGCGGTAACGGGAAAGTGGCAGATACGCAGTATTTT. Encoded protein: CATSGNGKVADTQYF.

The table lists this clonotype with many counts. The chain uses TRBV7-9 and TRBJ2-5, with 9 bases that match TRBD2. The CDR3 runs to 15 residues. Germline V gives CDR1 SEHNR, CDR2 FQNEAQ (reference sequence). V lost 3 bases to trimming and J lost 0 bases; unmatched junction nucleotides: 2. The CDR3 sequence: CASSFLAGYQETQYF. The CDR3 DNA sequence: TGTGCCAGCAGCTTTCTAGCGGGATACCAAGAGACCCAGTACTTC.